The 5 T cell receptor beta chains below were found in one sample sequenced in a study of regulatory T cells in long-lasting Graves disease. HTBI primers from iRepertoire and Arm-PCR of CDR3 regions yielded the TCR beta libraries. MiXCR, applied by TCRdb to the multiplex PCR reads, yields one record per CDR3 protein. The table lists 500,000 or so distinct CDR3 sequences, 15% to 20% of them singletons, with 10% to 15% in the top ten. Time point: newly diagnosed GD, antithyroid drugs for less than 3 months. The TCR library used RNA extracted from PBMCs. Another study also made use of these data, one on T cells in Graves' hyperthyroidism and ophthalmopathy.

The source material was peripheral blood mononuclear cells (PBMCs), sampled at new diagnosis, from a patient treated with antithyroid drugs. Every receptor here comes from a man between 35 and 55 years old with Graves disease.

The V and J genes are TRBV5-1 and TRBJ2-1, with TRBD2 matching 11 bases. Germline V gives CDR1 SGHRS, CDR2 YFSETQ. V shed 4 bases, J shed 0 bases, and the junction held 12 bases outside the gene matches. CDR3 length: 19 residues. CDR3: CASSPRWTSGRSSYNEQFF. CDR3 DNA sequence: TGCGCCAGCAGCCCCCGGTGGACTAGCGGGCGGAGCTCCTACAATGAGCAGTTCTTC.

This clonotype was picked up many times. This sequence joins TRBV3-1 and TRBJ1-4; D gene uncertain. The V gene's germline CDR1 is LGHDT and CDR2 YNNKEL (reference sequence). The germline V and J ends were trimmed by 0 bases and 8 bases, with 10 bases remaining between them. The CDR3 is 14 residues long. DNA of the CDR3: TGTGCCAGCAGCCAAGATTTTTTAGCAGAAAAACTGTTTTTT. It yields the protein CASSQDFLAEKLFF.

The CDR3 loop is CASSLEAGAGNNEQFF. The CDR3 nucleotides are TGCGCCAGCAGCCTAGAAGCGGGAGCTGGAAACAATGAGCAGTTCTTC. This chain uses TRBV5-1 with TRBJ2-1; the match to TRBD2 covers 8 bases. Germline-derived CDR1 and CDR2 are SGHRS and YFSETQ. V was clipped by 4 bases and J by 5 bases; unmatched bases: 11. CDR3 length equals 16 residues.

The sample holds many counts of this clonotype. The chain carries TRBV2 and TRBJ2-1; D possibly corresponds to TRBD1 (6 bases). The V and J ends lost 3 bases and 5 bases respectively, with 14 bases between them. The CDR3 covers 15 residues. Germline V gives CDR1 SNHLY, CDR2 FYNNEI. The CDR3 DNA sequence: TGTGCCAGCAGTGAGTTAAGGACAGCAAACAATGAGCAGTTCTTC. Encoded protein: CASSELRTANNEQFF.

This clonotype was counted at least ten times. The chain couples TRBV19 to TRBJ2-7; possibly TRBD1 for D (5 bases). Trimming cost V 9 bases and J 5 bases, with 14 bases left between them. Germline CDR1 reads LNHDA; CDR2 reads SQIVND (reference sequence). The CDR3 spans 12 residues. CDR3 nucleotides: TGTGCCAGGGCAGGGCATTTCAACGAGCAGTACTTC. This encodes CARAGHFNEQYF.